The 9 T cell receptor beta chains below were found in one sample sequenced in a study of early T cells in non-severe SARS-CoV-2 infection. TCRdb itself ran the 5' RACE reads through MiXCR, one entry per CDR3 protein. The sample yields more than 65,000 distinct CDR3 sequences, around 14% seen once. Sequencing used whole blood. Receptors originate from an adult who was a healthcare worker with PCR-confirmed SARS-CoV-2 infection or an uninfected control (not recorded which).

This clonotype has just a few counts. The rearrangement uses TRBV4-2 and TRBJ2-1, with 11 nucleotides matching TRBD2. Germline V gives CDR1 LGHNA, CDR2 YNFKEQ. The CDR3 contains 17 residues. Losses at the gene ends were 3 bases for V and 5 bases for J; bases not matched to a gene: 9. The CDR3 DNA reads TGTGCCAGCAGCCACGGGGGACTAGCGGTGAGCCACAATGAGCAGTTCTTC. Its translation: CASSHGGLAVSHNEQFF.

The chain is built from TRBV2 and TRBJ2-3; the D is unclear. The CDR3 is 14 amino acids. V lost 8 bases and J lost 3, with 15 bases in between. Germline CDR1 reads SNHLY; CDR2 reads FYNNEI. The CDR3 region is CASRWILDTDTQYF. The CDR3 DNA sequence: TGTGCCAGCCGTTGGATTCTCGATACAGATACGCAGTATTTT.

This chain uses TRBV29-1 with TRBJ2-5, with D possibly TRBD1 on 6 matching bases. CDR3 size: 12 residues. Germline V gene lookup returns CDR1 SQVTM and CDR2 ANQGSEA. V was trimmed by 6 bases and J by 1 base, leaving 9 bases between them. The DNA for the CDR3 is TGCAGCGTGGACAGATCCCAAGAGACCCAGTACTTC. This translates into CSVDRSQETQYF.

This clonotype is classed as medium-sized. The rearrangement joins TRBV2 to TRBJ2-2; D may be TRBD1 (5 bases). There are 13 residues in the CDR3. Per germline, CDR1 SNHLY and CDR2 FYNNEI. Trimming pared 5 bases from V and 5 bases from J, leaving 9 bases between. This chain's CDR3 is CASSPQGTGELFF. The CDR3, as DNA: TGTGCCAGCAGTCCTCAGGGAACCGGGGAGCTGTTTTTT.

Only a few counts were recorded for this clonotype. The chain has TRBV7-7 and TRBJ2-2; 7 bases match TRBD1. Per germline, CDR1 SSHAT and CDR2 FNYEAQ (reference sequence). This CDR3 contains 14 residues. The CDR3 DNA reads TGTGCTAGTAGACAGGGACCGAACACCGGGGAGCTGTTTTTT. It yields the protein CASRQGPNTGELFF.

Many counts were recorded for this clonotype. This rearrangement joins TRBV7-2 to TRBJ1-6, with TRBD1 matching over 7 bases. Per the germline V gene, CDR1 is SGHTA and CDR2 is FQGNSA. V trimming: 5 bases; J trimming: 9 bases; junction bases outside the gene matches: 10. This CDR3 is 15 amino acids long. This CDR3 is CASSPQGVDGSPLHF. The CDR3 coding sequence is TGTGCCAGCAGCCCTCAGGGGGTTGATGGTTCACCCCTCCACTTT.

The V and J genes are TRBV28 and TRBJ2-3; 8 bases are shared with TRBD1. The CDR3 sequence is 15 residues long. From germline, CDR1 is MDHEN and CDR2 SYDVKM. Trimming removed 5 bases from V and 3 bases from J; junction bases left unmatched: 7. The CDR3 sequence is CASSVGQGATDTQYF. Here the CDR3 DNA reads TGTGCCAGCAGTGTTGGCCAGGGGGCGACAGATACGCAGTATTTT.

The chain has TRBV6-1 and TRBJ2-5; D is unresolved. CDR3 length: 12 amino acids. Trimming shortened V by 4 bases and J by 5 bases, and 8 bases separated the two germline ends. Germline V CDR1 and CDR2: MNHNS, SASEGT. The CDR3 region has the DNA TGTGCCAGCAGTGTCTGGGTGGAGACCCAGTACTTC. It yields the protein CASSVWVETQYF.

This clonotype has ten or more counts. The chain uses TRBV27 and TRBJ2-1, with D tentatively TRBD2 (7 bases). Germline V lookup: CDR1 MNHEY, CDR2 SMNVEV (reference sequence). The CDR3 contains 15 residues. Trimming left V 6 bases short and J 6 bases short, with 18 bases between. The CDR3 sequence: CASRLVGGALNEQFF. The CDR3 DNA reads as TGTGCCAGCAGACTAGTGGGGGGGGCTCTCAATGAGCAGTTCTTC.